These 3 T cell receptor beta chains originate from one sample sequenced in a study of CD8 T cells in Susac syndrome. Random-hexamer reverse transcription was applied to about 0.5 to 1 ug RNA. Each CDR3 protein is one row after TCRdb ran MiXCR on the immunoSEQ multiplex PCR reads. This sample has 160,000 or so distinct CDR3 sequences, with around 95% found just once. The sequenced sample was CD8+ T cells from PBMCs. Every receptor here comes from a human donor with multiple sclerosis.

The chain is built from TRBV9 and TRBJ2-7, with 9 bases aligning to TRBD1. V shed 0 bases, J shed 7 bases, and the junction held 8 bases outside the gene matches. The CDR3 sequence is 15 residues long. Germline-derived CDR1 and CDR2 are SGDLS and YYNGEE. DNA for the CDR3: TGTGCCAGCAGCGTAGCCGAACAGGGGGCCTGGGAGCAGTACTTC. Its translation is CASSVAEQGAWEQYF.

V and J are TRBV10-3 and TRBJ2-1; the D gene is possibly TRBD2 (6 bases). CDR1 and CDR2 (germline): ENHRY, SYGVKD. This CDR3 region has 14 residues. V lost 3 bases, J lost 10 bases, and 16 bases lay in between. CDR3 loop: CAISERDSHTEQFF. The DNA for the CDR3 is TGTGCCATCAGTGAAAGGGACTCCCATACGGAGCAGTTCTTC.

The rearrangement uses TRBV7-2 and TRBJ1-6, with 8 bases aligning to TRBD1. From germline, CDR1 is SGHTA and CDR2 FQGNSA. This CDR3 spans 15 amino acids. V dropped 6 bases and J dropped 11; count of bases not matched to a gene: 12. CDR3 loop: CASSRYATGAAPLHF. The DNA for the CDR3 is TGTGCCAGCAGTCGGTACGCGACAGGGGCCGCACCCCTCCACTTT.